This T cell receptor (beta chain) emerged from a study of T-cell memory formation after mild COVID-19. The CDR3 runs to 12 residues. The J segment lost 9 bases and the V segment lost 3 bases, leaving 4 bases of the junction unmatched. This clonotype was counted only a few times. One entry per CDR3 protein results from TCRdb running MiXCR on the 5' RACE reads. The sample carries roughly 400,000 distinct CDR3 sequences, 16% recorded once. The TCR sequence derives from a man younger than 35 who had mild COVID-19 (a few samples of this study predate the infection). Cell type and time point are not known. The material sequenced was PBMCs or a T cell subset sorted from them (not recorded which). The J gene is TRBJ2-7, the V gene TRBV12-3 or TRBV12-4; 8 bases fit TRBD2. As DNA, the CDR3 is TGTGCCAGCAGTTTTTCGGGGGGGCCGCAGTACGTC. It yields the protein CASSFSGGPQYV.